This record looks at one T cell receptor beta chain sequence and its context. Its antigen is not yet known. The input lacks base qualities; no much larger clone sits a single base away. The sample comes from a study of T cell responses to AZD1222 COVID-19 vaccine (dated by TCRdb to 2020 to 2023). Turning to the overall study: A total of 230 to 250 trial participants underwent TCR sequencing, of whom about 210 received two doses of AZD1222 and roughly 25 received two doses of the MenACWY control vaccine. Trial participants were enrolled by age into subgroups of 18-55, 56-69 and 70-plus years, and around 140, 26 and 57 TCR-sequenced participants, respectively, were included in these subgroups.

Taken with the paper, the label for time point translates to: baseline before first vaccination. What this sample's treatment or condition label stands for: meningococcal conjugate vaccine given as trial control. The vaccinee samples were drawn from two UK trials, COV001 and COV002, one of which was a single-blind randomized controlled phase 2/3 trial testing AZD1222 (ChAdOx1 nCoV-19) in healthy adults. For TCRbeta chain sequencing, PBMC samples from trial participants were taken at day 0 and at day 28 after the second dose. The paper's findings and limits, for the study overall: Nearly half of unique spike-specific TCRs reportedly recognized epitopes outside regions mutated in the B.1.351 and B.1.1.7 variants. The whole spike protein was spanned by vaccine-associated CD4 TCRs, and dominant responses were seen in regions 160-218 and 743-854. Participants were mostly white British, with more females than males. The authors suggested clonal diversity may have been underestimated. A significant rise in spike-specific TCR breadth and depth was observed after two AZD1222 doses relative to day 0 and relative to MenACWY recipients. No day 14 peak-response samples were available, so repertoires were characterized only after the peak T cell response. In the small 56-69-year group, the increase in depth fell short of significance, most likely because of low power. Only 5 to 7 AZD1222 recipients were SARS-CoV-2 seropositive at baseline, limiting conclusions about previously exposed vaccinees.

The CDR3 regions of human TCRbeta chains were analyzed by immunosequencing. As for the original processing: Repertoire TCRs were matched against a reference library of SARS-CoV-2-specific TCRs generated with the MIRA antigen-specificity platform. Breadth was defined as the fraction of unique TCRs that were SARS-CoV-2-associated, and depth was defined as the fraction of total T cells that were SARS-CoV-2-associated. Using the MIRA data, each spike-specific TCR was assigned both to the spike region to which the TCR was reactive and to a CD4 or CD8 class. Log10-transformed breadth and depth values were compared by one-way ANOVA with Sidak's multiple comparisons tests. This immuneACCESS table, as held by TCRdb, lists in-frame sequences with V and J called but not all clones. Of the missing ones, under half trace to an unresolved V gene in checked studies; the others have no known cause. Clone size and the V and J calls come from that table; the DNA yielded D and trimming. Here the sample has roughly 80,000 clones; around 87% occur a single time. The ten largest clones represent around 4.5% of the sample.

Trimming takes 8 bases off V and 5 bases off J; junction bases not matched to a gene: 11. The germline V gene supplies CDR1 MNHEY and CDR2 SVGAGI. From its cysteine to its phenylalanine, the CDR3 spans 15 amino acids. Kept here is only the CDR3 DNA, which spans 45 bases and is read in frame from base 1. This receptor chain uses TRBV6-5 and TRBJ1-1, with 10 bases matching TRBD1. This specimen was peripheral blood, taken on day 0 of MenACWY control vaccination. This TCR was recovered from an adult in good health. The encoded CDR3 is CASGGEGQGNTEAFF. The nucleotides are TGTGCCAGCGGGGGGGAGGGACAGGGGAATACTGAAGCTTTCTTT.